A single T cell receptor beta chain is shown here with its context. Antigen: not known. The conserved phenylalanine or tryptophan normally closing the CDR3 is absent here, so this likely arose from a read error. Findings and caveats of the study: Tumor memory CD4+ T cell TCR gene usage clustered with blood and lymph node memory CD4+ cells and lymph node naive CD4+ cells. The larger-cohort validation was restricted to a single TCR beta V-J rearrangement rather than whole repertoires.

Semi-nested PCR with Nested Universal Primer A followed constant-region reverse priming of full-length variable regions. TCRdb re-called the 5' RACE reads through MiXCR, storing one row per CDR3 protein. The data hold around 55,000 distinct CDR3 sequences, with less than 25% observed a single time. Cells sorted as Tregs were CD4+, CD25+ and CD127-/low. Per germline, CDR1 SQVTM and CDR2 ANQGSEA. CDR3 length: 15 amino acids. Trimming left V 3 bases short and J 4 bases short, with 18 bases between. The rearrangement links TRBV29-1 to TRBJ1-1; D is perhaps TRBD1 (5 bases). The sequence came from a female donor with breast cancer. The sample taken for sequencing was tumor-infiltrating Tregs sorted from the breast tumor. The CDR3 loop reads CSVEYDRRGSTEAFS. The CDR3 DNA follows: TGCAGCGTTGAGTACGACAGAAGAGGGAGCACTGAAGCTTTCTCT.